These 29 T cell receptor beta chains came from one sample sequenced in a study of spatial heterogeneity in lung cancer. Time point noted: blood at routine non-recurrence follow-up after resection. Sequencing of whole RNA from tumor, nontumor lung or frozen PBMC involved no sorting. TCRdb itself ran the 5' RACE reads through MiXCR, one entry per CDR3 protein. Of 95,000 to 130,000 distinct CDR3 sequences listed, approximately 12% were seen once; the top ten hold around 17%. The material sequenced was PBMCs, taken at follow-up. These receptors were taken from a male donor with early-stage non-small cell lung cancer.

This clonotype was seen only a few times. The V and J genes are TRBV7-2 and TRBJ2-7, with D perhaps TRBD2 (6 bases). In germline, CDR1 is SGHTA, CDR2 FQGNSA. Trimming took 5 bases from V and 7 from J, leaving 15 bases between them. This CDR3 is 13 amino acids long. The DNA for the CDR3 is TGTGCCAGCAGCCCTGGAGGGGCTAGTGAGCAGTACTTC. This translates into CASSPGGASEQYF. Supplemented by reference TRBV7-2 and TRBJ2-7, the full variable domain reads GAGVSQSPSNKVTEKGKDVELRCDPISGHTALYWYRQSLGQGLEFLIYFQGNSAPDKSGLPSDRFSAERTGGSVSTLTIQRTQQEDSAVYLCASSPGGASEQYFGPGTRLTVT.

The chain recombines TRBV9 with TRBJ2-7; 9 positions agree with TRBD2. CDR3 size: 15 residues. Germline V gene lookup returns CDR1 SGDLS and CDR2 YYNGEE. The V gene end was trimmed by 0 bases and the J gene end by 7 bases; junction bases not matched to a gene: 8. CDR3 in amino acids: CASSVEGAGGGEQYF. For the CDR3, the DNA is TGTGCCAGCAGCGTAGAGGGAGCGGGGGGTGGTGAGCAGTACTTC.

The chain couples TRBV27 to TRBJ1-4; 8 bases agree with TRBD1. The trim removed 6 bases at V and 3 bases at J, leaving 6 bases unmatched. Germline V lookup: CDR1 MNHEY, CDR2 SMNVEV (reference sequence). The CDR3 spans 15 residues. CDR3 bases: TGTGCCAGCAGATCATCAGGGGGCCCTAATGAAAAACTGTTTTTT. This sequence encodes CASRSSGGPNEKLFF.

This clonotype appeared many times. V and J are TRBV10-3 and TRBJ2-1, with TRBD1 matching 7 bases. V lost 6 bases and J lost 10; bases outside the gene matches: 21. The CDR3 extends over 17 amino acids. Germline loops: CDR1 ENHRY, CDR2 SYGVKD. The CDR3 reads CAIRDFSKQTGILEQFF. The CDR3 nucleotides are TGTGCCATCAGAGATTTTTCAAAACAGACAGGGATCTTAGAGCAGTTCTTC.

This clonotype appeared many times. V gene TRBV27 combines with J gene TRBJ1-6; a possible D gene is TRBD1 (6 bases). The CDR3 has 16 amino acids. The germline gives CDR1 MNHEY, CDR2 SMNVEV (reference sequence). V lost 3 bases, J lost 7 bases, and 16 bases lay in between. The CDR3 reads CASSFGGGQRNSPLHF. The CDR3 DNA reads TGTGCCAGCAGTTTCGGCGGGGGGCAACGGAATTCACCCCTCCACTTT.

The J gene is TRBJ1-6, the V gene TRBV3-1, with a tentative D call TRBD1 (6 bases). V was pared by 6 bases and J by 9 bases, with 18 bases between. The CDR3 covers 15 residues. The germline V gene has CDR1 LGHDT and CDR2 YNNKEL (reference sequence). The CDR3, as DNA: TGTGCCAGCAGGCAATCCGGGACAACTTCTTCACCCCTCCACTTT. Amino acid sequence: CASRQSGTTSSPLHF.

This clonotype was seen only a few times. CDR3 bases: TGCAGTGCTAGAAAAGGGGTTCGTAGCAATCAGCCCCAGCATTTT. It codes for CSARKGVRSNQPQHF. V and J are TRBV20-1 and TRBJ1-5; TRBD1 is a possible D gene (5 bases). Germline V gives CDR1 DFQATT, CDR2 SNEGSKA (reference sequence). There are 15 residues in the CDR3. V was pared by 2 bases and J by 0 bases, with 11 bases between.

This clonotype was observed many times. The chain has TRBV4-3 and TRBJ2-7; the D call may be TRBD1 or TRBD2 (5 bases each). Trimming removed 4 bases from V and 0 bases from J, with 10 bases in between. The CDR3 covers 14 residues. Germline V CDR1 and CDR2: LGHNA, YSLEER. This CDR3 reads CASSRGRHSYEQYF. CDR3 DNA: TGCGCCAGCAGCCGGGGACGGCACTCCTACGAGCAGTACTTC.

This clonotype has just a few counts. The CDR3 protein is CATKGLISYNEQFF. CDR3 bases: TGTGCCACAAAAGGACTGATCTCCTACAATGAGCAGTTCTTC. J is TRBJ2-1 and V is TRBV15; possible D gene TRBD2, 5 bases. The germline gives CDR1 LNHNV, CDR2 YYDKDF (reference sequence). V was clipped by 9 bases and J by 0 bases, with 12 bases between them. This CDR3 has 14 residues. The full variable domain, its missing parts supplied by reference TRBV15 and TRBJ2-1, is DAMVIQNPRYQVTQFGKPVTLSCSQTLNHNVMYWYQQKSSQAPKLLFHYYDKDFNNEADTPDNFQSRRPNTSFCFLDIRSPGLGDTAMYLCATKGLISYNEQFFGPGTRLTVL.

This clonotype showed up many times. The J gene is TRBJ1-1, the V gene TRBV6-2 or TRBV6-3; D is unresolved. The CDR3 spans 12 residues. The germline V and J ends were trimmed by 0 bases and 1 base, with 0 bases remaining between them. Germline V gene sequence: CDR1 MNHEY, CDR2 SVGEGT. The CDR3 coding sequence is TGTGCCAGCAGTTACTCGAACACTGAAGCTTTCTTT. Its translation is CASSYSNTEAFF.

This chain uses TRBV5-1 with TRBJ1-1, with 11 positions matching TRBD1. The CDR3 totals 15 residues. From germline, CDR1 is SGHRS and CDR2 YFSETQ. V shed 0 bases and J 6 bases; nucleotides not matched to a gene: 4. For the CDR3, the DNA is TGCGCCAGCAGCTTGGCCCCGGGACAGGGGGCTGAAGCTTTCTTT. Its translation is CASSLAPGQGAEAFF.

CDR3 in amino acids: CASSEVASNQPQHF. The CDR3 coding sequence is TGCGCCAGCAGTGAGGTGGCTAGCAATCAGCCCCAGCATTTT. This chain uses TRBV10-2 with TRBJ1-5; D is unclear. V gave up 2 bases and J gave up 0 bases, with 5 bases separating them. CDR1 and CDR2 (germline): WSHSY, SAAADI. The CDR3 runs 14 residues.

This clonotype was seen at least ten times. This rearrangement joins TRBV4-1 to TRBJ1-2; TRBD1 aligns across 7 bases. This CDR3 is built from 16 residues. V lost 0 bases, J lost 8 bases, and 12 bases stayed unmatched. CDR1 is MGHRA, CDR2 YSYEKL, per germline. The CDR3 loop reads CASSQDGWGQLYGYTF. CDR3 in DNA: TGCGCCAGCAGCCAAGATGGTTGGGGACAGCTCTACGGCTACACCTTC.

Ten or more counts support this clonotype. The chain recombines TRBV4-1 with TRBJ1-6, with D unclear. CDR3 size: 12 residues. The V end lost 1 base, the J end lost 6 bases, and 1 base lay between the germline ends. The V gene's germline CDR1 is MGHRA and CDR2 YSYEKL. CDR3 coding DNA: TGCGCCAGCAGCCAAGCTAATTCACCCCTCCACTTT. Translating it yields CASSQANSPLHF.

The rearrangement joins TRBV4-3 to TRBJ2-3; 10 bases map to TRBD2. This CDR3 has 17 amino acids. The V segment lost 3 bases and the J segment 1 base; nucleotides outside the gene matches: 7. Germline CDR1 LGHNA, CDR2 YSLEER. In DNA form, the CDR3 reads TGCGCCAGCAGCCAGCGCTTTGGGACTAGCGGCACAGATACGCAGTATTTT. It encodes CASSQRFGTSGTDTQYF.

The chain recombines TRBV20-1 with TRBJ1-5; 9 bases are shared with TRBD1. Germline V gene data show CDR1 as DFQATT and CDR2 as SNEGSKA (reference sequence). V shed 1 base, J shed 9 bases, and the junction held 13 bases outside the gene matches. This CDR3 contains 16 residues. The CDR3 coding sequence is TGCAGTGCTAGAGCTAGACGGGACAGGGAGTCACGGCCCCAGCATTTT. Its translation: CSARARRDRESRPQHF.

This clonotype occurred many times. The rearrangement joins TRBV20-1 to TRBJ1-1, with D perhaps matching TRBD1 (5 bases). Germline-derived CDR1 and CDR2 are DFQATT and SNEGSKA (reference sequence). The germline V and J ends were trimmed by 1 base and 0 bases, with 18 bases remaining between them. This CDR3 comprises 17 residues. CDR3 DNA: TGCAGTGCTAGAGGGGGGAAGTACGCTCTAATGAACACTGAAGCTTTCTTT. It translates to CSARGGKYALMNTEAFF.

This clonotype was seen a few times. A junction end diverges from the germline sequence, so it may reflect a read error. The chain recombines TRBV18 with TRBJ1-1; TRBD1 is a possible D gene (5 bases). Looked up from germline, CDR1 is KGHSH and CDR2 is LQKENI. This CDR3 is 13 amino acids long. The DNA of the CDR3 is TGTGCCAGCTCACCGACAGTGAACGCTGAAGCTTTCTTT. This gives the protein CASSPTVNAEAFF.

The rearrangement links TRBV7-8 to TRBJ2-7; D is unclear. The CDR3 totals 17 residues. V dropped 5 bases and J dropped 2 bases, with 22 bases sitting between them. In germline, CDR1 is SGHVS, CDR2 FQNEAQ. As DNA, the CDR3 is TGTGCCAGCAGCGGCCGGAGTGGCACTCCACCTCCCTACGAGCAGTACTTC. Protein sequence: CASSGRSGTPPPYEQYF.

This clonotype was seen a few times. This chain links TRBV6-6 with TRBJ2-7; the match to TRBD2 covers 7 bases. Germline V CDR1 and CDR2: MNHNY, SVGAGI (reference sequence). The CDR3 length is 15 residues. Trimming took 2 bases from V and 0 from J; bases not matched to a gene: 4. CDR3 sequence reads: CASSYGRGNSYEQYF. The CDR3 region has the DNA TGTGCCAGCAGTTACGGGCGGGGGAACTCCTACGAGCAGTACTTC.

This clonotype was detected only a few times. The chain carries TRBV9 and TRBJ2-3; D uncertain. Germline V gene data show CDR1 as SGDLS and CDR2 as YYNGEE. Trimming shortened V by 3 bases and J by 1 base, and 15 bases separated the two germline ends. This CDR3 has 16 amino acids. In DNA form, the CDR3 reads TGTGCCAGCAGCGCGCTTCTTTCCTCGGGCACAGATACGCAGTATTTT. Translation: CASSALLSSGTDTQYF.

In this sample, this clonotype turned up a few times. The chain recombines TRBV7-9 with TRBJ2-1, with 13 bases lining up with TRBD2. The germline V gene encodes CDR1 SEHNR and CDR2 FQNEAQ (reference sequence). Unmatched junction bases numbered 8, after V lost 4 bases and J lost 5 bases. CDR3 length: 17 amino acids. CDR3 nucleotide sequence: TGTGCCAGCAGCTCCGCACTAGCGGGGGGGCCTAACAATGAGCAGTTCTTC. Protein product: CASSSALAGGPNNEQFF.

The table lists this clonotype with many counts. V and J are TRBV18 and TRBJ2-7; 8 bases align to TRBD2. CDR1 and CDR2 from the germline V gene are KGHSH and LQKENI. The length of the CDR3 is 15 residues. The trim removed 4 bases at V and 5 bases at J, leaving 10 bases unmatched. CDR3 loop: CASSLQAGVGNEQYF. CDR3 bases: TGTGCCAGCTCACTTCAAGCGGGGGTCGGGAACGAGCAGTACTTC.

This chain uses TRBV7-9 with TRBJ2-1; D call uncertain. The V gene's germline CDR1 is SEHNR and CDR2 FQNEAQ (reference sequence). CDR3 length: 15 residues. V lost 0 bases and J lost 0, with 6 bases in between. In nucleotides, the CDR3 is TGTGCCAGCAGCTTAGCCAGGAGCTCCTACAATGAGCAGTTCTTC. Protein: CASSLARSSYNEQFF. The full variable domain, completed using reference TRBV7-9 and TRBJ2-1, is DTGVSQNPRHKITKRGQNVTFRCDPISEHNRLYWYRQTLGQGPEFLTYFQNEAQLEKSRLLSDRFSAERPKGSFSTLEIQRTEQGDSAMYLCASSLARSSYNEQFFGPGTRLTVL.

In its sample, this clonotype was seen a few times. The V call is TRBV20-1, the J call TRBJ1-2; D remains ambiguous. Trimming took 0 bases from V and 3 from J, leaving 11 bases between them. The CDR3 is made up of 14 amino acids. CDR1 is DFQATT, CDR2 SNEGSKA, per germline (reference sequence). CDR3 protein: CSARDPAGYYGYTF. DNA of the CDR3: TGCAGTGCTAGAGATCCGGCAGGATACTATGGCTACACCTTC.

The gene calls are TRBV12-3 or TRBV12-4 and TRBJ1-2; a weak D match, TRBD1 (5 bases). The CDR3 length is 12 residues. V dropped 3 bases and J dropped 8 bases, with 10 bases sitting between them. The CDR3 nucleotides read TGTGCCAGCAGTTTCCCCCAGGGAGGCTACACCTTC. This encodes CASSFPQGGYTF.

This clonotype was recorded at least ten times. This rearrangement joins TRBV12-3 or TRBV12-4 to TRBJ1-1; D is perhaps TRBD1 (5 bases). The V and J ends lost 6 bases and 4 bases respectively, with 15 bases between them. There are 14 residues in the CDR3. Here the CDR3 reads CASSPGTDRTEAFF. The DNA for the CDR3 is TGTGCCAGCAGCCCAGGGACGGACCGCACTGAAGCTTTCTTT.

This clonotype has a count of ten or more. This sequence joins TRBV10-3 and TRBJ1-1; D is undetermined. Per germline, CDR1 ENHRY and CDR2 SYGVKD. This CDR3 is 11 amino acids long. Trimming removed 6 bases from V and 2 bases from J, with 4 bases in between. The CDR3: CAIRDNTEAFF. DNA of the CDR3: TGTGCCATCAGGGACAACACTGAAGCTTTCTTT.

The V call is TRBV12-3 or TRBV12-4, the J call TRBJ2-6; tentatively, D is TRBD1 (5 bases). The V end lost 3 bases, the J end lost 0 bases, and 15 bases lay between the germline ends. The CDR3 contains 18 residues. The DNA of the CDR3 is TGTGCCAGCAGTTTTCCGAGACAGAGCGTCTCTGGGGCCAACGTCCTGACTTTC. Translating it yields CASSFPRQSVSGANVLTF.